This T cell receptor beta chain comes out of a study of CD8+CD57+ T cells in acquired aplastic anemia. Overall study: Mean yield of DNA from sorted CD4+ and CD8+ cells was approximately 3 ug.

The CDR3 contains 14 residues. From germline, CDR1 is LNHNV and CDR2 YYDKDF (reference sequence). V was clipped by 1 base and J by 5 bases, with 11 bases between them. Profiling of TCR beta VDJ combinations and CDR3 sequences used genomic DNA as template. TCRdb processed the reads anew with MiXCR; each CDR3 protein has one entry. This sample has 200,000 or so distinct CDR3 sequences; about three fifths occur once, and the top ten carry approximately 44%. The TCR comes from a human donor with severe aplastic anemia or a healthy control (not recorded which). Sample: sorted CD4+, CD8+, or CD8+CD57+ T cells (not recorded which) from PBMCs. The V and J genes are TRBV15 and TRBJ2-5, with D possibly TRBD2 on 6 matching bases. CDR3 sequence: CATSRGGGTETQYF. The CDR3 DNA is TGTGCCACCAGCAGAGGTGGAGGGACGGAGACCCAGTACTTC.